The entry below describes one T cell receptor (beta chain). TCRdb re-called the 5' RACE reads with MiXCR, one entry per CDR3 protein. The table shows 15,000 to 20,000 distinct CDR3 sequences, with 9.5% to 12% occurring only once. This sample was included in a study of neurological immune-mediated disorders. The TCR originated in a woman between 45 and 65 years old in good health. The specimen sequenced was CD8+ T cells from blood.

CDR3 sequence (DNA): TGTGCCAGCAGTTCCTACTCTGGGGCCAACGTCCTGACTTTC. It yields the protein CASSSYSGANVLTF. The chain couples TRBV27 to TRBJ2-6; unclear D gene. With 4 bases removed from V and 0 bases from J, the gap between germline ends came to 4 bases. The CDR3 extends over 14 amino acids. CDR1 is MNHEY, CDR2 SMNVEV, per germline (reference sequence).